This entry lists 21 T cell receptor beta chains sequenced from one sample in a study of cytomegalovirus exposure and HLA in healthy donors. PCR involved 60 Vbeta and 13 Jbeta primers. TCRdb's copy holds only in-frame clones and misses some; the assay was immunoSEQ multiplex PCR. The sample contains about 210,000 clones, 75% to 80% of which appear only once. Source material: PBMCs. These receptors all come from a male donor in good health and CMV-seronegative.

J is TRBJ1-2 and V is TRBV4-3, with D uncertain. Germline V gene sequence: CDR1 LGHNA, CDR2 YSLEER. The V gene lost 2 bases and the J gene lost 4 bases, with 14 bases spanning the gap. The CDR3 is 15 residues long. Here the CDR3 DNA reads TGCGCCAGCAGCCAATCCGAGGGCCTACTCTATGGCTACACCTTC. Encoded protein: CASSQSEGLLYGYTF.

This clone came up once. The rearrangement uses TRBV5-4 and TRBJ2-2, with 10 positions matching TRBD1. Trimming took 2 bases from V and 1 from J; bases not matched to a gene: 5. The CDR3 consists of 17 residues. Germline CDR1 reads SGHNT; CDR2 reads YYREEE (reference sequence). CDR3 coding DNA: TGTGCCAGCAGCTTCGGACAGGGGGTGGGGAACACCGGGGAGCTGTTTTTT. Amino acid sequence: CASSFGQGVGNTGELFF.

The chain has TRBV5-8 and TRBJ2-2, with 7 positions matching TRBD2. V lost 6 bases, J lost 1 base, and 12 bases stayed unmatched. This CDR3 has 17 amino acids. Per the germline V gene, CDR1 is SGHTS and CDR2 is YDEGEE. The CDR3: CASNFFSGLLNTGELFF. CDR3 DNA sequence: TGTGCCAGCAACTTTTTCTCGGGACTACTGAACACCGGGGAGCTGTTTTTT. The full variable domain, its missing parts supplied by reference TRBV5-8 and TRBJ2-2, is EAGVTQSPTHLIKTRGQQATLRCSPISGHTSVYWYQQALGLGLQFLLWYDEGEERNRGNFPPRFSGRQFPNYSSELNVNALELEDSALYLCASNFFSGLLNTGELFFGEGSRLTVL.

The genes are TRBV30 and TRBJ2-7; the match to TRBD2 covers 7 bases. V was clipped by 0 bases and J by 0 bases; unmatched bases: 8. CDR1 and CDR2 (germline): GTSNPN, SVGIG (reference sequence). CDR3 length: 16 residues. As DNA, the CDR3 is TGTGCCTGGAGTGTCAGGCAGGGAGGGTTCTCCTACGAGCAGTACTTC. Protein: CAWSVRQGGFSYEQYF.

The chain uses TRBV7-9 and TRBJ1-2, with a possible D match to TRBD1 (6 bases). This CDR3 has 13 amino acids. Deletions cut 7 bases from V and 5 bases from J, with 14 bases between. Germline assignment: CDR1 SEHNR and CDR2 FQNEAQ (reference sequence). DNA for the CDR3: TGTGCCAGCACCGCGCGGGGGGCGTATGGCTACACCTTC. This encodes CASTARGAYGYTF.

The rearrangement links TRBV27 to TRBJ1-2; D remains ambiguous. Trimming pared 2 bases from V and 0 bases from J, leaving 16 bases between. The CDR3 totals 17 residues. Germline assignment: CDR1 MNHEY and CDR2 SMNVEV (reference sequence). In nucleotides, the CDR3 is TGTGCCAGCAGTTTAAAGTCAGGTGCCGGATCTAACTATGGCTACACCTTC. The encoded protein is CASSLKSGAGSNYGYTF.

The genes are TRBV4-3 and TRBJ2-5; weak D call: TRBD1 (6 bases). The CDR3 extends over 16 amino acids. CDR1 is LGHNA and CDR2 is YSLEER in the germline V gene. Trimming pared 3 bases from V and 5 bases from J, leaving 19 bases between. The chain's CDR3 is CASSQVGSTGSETQYF. CDR3 nucleotide sequence: TGCGCCAGCAGCCAGGTGGGGTCAACAGGGTCCGAGACCCAGTACTTC.

The chain employs TRBV4-3 and TRBJ2-6; D is perhaps TRBD1 (5 bases). This CDR3 contains 17 residues. Germline CDR1 LGHNA, CDR2 YSLEER. Between the trimmed V and J ends, which lost 0 bases and 7 bases, there was a span of 16 bases. CDR3 loop: CASSQDQQVLGANVLTF. CDR3 nucleotide sequence: TGCGCCAGCAGCCAAGATCAACAGGTTCTCGGAGCCAACGTCCTGACTTTC.

The chain uses TRBV7-2 and TRBJ2-5, with D hard to call. CDR1 is SGHTA and CDR2 is FQGNSA in the germline V gene. V lost 2 bases and J lost 5, with 9 bases in between. The CDR3 is 13 residues long. The CDR3 region is CASSLSPRETQYF. The DNA for the CDR3 is TGTGCCAGCAGCTTAAGCCCCCGGGAGACCCAGTACTTC.

This clone was counted a few times. The genes are TRBV11-2 and TRBJ1-3, with D perhaps matching TRBD1 (5 bases). V was trimmed by 2 bases and J by 0 bases, leaving 14 bases between them. CDR1 is SGHAT, CDR2 FQNNGV, per germline. This CDR3 contains 17 residues. Here the CDR3 reads CASSLRGAANSGNTIYF. Here the CDR3 DNA reads TGTGCCAGCAGCTTAAGGGGCGCGGCGAACTCTGGAAACACCATATATTTT.

This clone came up once. The rearrangement links TRBV7-3 to TRBJ2-3; 15 bases are a match to TRBD2. The CDR3 is 17 amino acids. Germline assignment: CDR1 SGHTA and CDR2 FQGTGA. J lost 6 bases, V lost 5 bases, and 9 bases had no gene match. CDR3 coding DNA: TGTGCCAGCAGCGACCCGGGACTAGCGGGAGGTTGGGATACGCAGTATTTT. It translates to CASSDPGLAGGWDTQYF.

The table lists this clone with a count of one. The chain carries TRBV5-6 and TRBJ2-3; 7 nucleotides match TRBD1. This CDR3 has 15 residues. The V gene end was trimmed by 4 bases and the J gene end by 1 base; junction bases not matched to a gene: 6. Per germline, CDR1 SGHDT and CDR2 YYEEEE. The CDR3 reads CASSLGTAGTDTQYF. The CDR3 nucleotides read TGTGCCAGCAGCCTAGGGACAGCGGGCACAGATACGCAGTATTTT. The entire variable domain, with the rest obtained from reference TRBV5-6 and TRBJ2-3, is as follows: DAGVTQSPTHLIKTRGQQVTLRCSPKSGHDTVSWYQQALGQGPQFIFQYYEEEERQRGNFPDRFSGHQFPNYSSELNVNALLLGDSALYLCASSLGTAGTDTQYFGPGTRLTVL.

The chain is built from TRBV9 and TRBJ2-6; 9 positions match TRBD1. Losses at the gene ends were 0 bases for V and 4 bases for J; bases not matched to a gene: 14. In germline, CDR1 is SGDLS, CDR2 YYNGEE. This CDR3 region has 20 residues. The CDR3 is CASSVVGSTGGLGGANVLTF. DNA for the CDR3: TGTGCCAGCAGCGTAGTGGGATCGACAGGGGGGCTAGGAGGGGCCAACGTCCTGACTTTC.

The V call is TRBV5-6, the J call TRBJ2-1; D possibly corresponds to TRBD1 (6 bases). Germline lookup yields CDR1 SGHDT and CDR2 YYEEEE. V was clipped by 0 bases and J by 0 bases, with 10 bases between them. The CDR3 has 16 residues. CDR3 region: CASSLAGTYSYNEQFF. Here the CDR3 DNA reads TGTGCCAGCAGCTTGGCCGGGACATACTCCTACAATGAGCAGTTCTTC.

This clone was counted a few times. The chain combines TRBV25-1 with TRBJ1-2, with D perhaps TRBD1 (5 bases). Germline loops: CDR1 MGHDK, CDR2 SYGVNS. The CDR3 is 12 amino acids. Trimming pared 2 bases from V and 8 bases from J, leaving 9 bases between. CDR3 DNA: TGTGCCAGCAGTGAAACAGGTTACGGCTACACCTTC. Translating it yields CASSETGYGYTF.

The chain recombines TRBV28 with TRBJ2-2, with a possible D match to TRBD2 (6 bases). CDR1 is MDHEN and CDR2 is SYDVKM in the germline V gene. This CDR3 spans 15 amino acids. Trimming cost V 6 bases and J 8 bases, with 19 bases left between them. In nucleotides, the CDR3 is TGTGCCAGCAGCCGGACTAATCCCCGGGTGGGGGAGCTGTTTTTT. This translates into CASSRTNPRVGELFF.

This chain links TRBV6-1 with TRBJ1-5; a possible D gene is TRBD1 (5 bases). CDR1 MNHNS and CDR2 SASEGT come from the germline V gene. The CDR3 consists of 14 residues. Trimming cost V 6 bases and J 6 bases, with 15 bases left between them. This CDR3 reads CASSATGDRQPQHF. CDR3 nucleotide sequence: TGTGCCAGCAGCGCCACAGGCGATCGTCAGCCCCAGCATTTT.

The chain has TRBV4-3 and TRBJ2-5, with 7 nucleotides matching TRBD1. The germline CDR1 and CDR2 sequences are LGHNA and YSLEER. The CDR3 spans 17 residues. With V trimmed by 1 base and J by 2 bases, 10 bases remained unmatched. The CDR3 nucleotides are TGCGCCAGCAGCCAAGGGTTCCCGACAGGGCGACAAGAGACCCAGTACTTC. Translated, it gives CASSQGFPTGRQETQYF.

Within the sample, this clone is medium-sized. CDR3 protein: CASGTGGDCSYEQFF. The CDR3 DNA sequence: TGTGCCAGCGGTACAGGGGGCGATTGTAGCTATGAGCAGTTCTTC. This rearrangement joins TRBV6-1 to TRBJ2-1; 9 nucleotides agree with TRBD1. With V trimmed by 8 bases and J by 8 bases, 13 bases remained unmatched. Germline-derived CDR1 and CDR2 are MNHNS and SASEGT. This CDR3 has 15 residues.

In its sample, this clone was seen once. The chain employs TRBV6-1 and TRBJ2-2, with 8 bases lining up with TRBD1. The V gene's germline CDR1 is MNHNS and CDR2 SASEGT. The junction had 2 bases not matched to a gene; V was cut back by 2 bases and J by 3 bases. This CDR3 is 15 amino acids long. Here the CDR3 DNA reads TGTGCCAGCAGTGAATACAGGGGGTACACCGGGGAGCTGTTTTTT. It codes for CASSEYRGYTGELFF.

This chain uses TRBV4-2 with TRBJ2-7; 12 bases are shared with TRBD2. Germline trimming cut 0 bases from V and 4 bases from J; bases unmatched to any gene: 4. This CDR3 is built from 16 residues. Germline V gene lookup returns CDR1 LGHNA and CDR2 YNFKEQ. The CDR3 DNA reads TGTGCCAGCAGCCAAGATTTGCTAGCGGGAGGGTACGAGCAGTACTTC. It yields the protein CASSQDLLAGGYEQYF.